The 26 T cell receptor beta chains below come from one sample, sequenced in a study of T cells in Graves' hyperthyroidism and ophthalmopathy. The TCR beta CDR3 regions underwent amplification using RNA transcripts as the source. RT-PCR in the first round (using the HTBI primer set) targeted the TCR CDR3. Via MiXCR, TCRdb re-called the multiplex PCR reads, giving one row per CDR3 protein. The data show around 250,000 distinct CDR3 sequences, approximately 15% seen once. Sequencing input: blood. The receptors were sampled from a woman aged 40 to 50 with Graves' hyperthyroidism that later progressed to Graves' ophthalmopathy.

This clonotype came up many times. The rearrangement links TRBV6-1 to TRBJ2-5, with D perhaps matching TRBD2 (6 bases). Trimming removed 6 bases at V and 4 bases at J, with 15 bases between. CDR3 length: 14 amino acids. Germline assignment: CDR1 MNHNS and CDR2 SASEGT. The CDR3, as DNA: TGTGCCAGCAGGGGACTTTATGATGGAGAGACCCAGTACTTC. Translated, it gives CASRGLYDGETQYF.

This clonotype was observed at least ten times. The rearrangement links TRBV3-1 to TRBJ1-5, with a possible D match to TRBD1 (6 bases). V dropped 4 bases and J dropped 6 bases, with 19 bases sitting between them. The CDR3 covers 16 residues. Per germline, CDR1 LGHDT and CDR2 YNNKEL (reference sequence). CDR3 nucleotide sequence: TGTGCCAGCAGCCGTGGGACACTCCGGGGGGGTCAGCCCCAGCATTTT. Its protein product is CASSRGTLRGGQPQHF.

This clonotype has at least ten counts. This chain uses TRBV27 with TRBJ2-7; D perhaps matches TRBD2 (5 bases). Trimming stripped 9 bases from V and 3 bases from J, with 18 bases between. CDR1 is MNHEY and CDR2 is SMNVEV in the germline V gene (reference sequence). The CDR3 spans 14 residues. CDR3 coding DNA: TGTGCCAGTCGTCCGCATCCACTAGTCTACGAGCAGTACTTC. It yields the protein CASRPHPLVYEQYF.

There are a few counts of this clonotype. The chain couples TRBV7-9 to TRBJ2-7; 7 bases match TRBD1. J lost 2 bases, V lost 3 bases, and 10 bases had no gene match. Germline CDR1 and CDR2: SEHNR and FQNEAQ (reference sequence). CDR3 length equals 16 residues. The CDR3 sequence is CASSFSQGTGTYEQYF. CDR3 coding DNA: TGTGCCAGCAGCTTTTCACAGGGGACGGGGACCTACGAGCAGTACTTC.

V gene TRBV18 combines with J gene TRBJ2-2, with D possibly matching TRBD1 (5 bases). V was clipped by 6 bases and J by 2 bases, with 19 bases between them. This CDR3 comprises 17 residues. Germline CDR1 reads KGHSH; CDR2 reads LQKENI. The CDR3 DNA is TGTGCCAGCTCGCCCCTTCCCGTAGGGGTTAACACCGGGGAGCTGTTTTTT. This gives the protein CASSPLPVGVNTGELFF.

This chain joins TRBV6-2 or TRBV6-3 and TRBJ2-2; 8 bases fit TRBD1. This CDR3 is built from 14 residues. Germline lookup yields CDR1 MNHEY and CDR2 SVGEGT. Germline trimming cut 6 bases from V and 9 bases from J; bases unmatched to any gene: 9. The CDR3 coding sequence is TGTGCCAGCAGGAAAGAACAGGGGGGTCGGGAGCTGTTTTTT. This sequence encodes CASRKEQGGRELFF.

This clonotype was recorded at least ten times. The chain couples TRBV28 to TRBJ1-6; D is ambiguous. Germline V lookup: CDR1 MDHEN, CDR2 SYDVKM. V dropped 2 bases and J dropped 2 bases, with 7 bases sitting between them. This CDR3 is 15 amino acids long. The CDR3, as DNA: TGTGCCAGCAGTTTAAAGAGGGCCTATAATTCACCCCTCCACTTT. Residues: CASSLKRAYNSPLHF.

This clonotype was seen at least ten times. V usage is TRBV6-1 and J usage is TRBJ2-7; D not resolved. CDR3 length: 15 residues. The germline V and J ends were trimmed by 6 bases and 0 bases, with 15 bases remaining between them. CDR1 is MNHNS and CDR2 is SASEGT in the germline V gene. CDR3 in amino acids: CASRQSQIFSYEQYF. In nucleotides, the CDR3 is TGTGCCAGCAGACAGTCACAGATCTTCTCCTACGAGCAGTACTTC.

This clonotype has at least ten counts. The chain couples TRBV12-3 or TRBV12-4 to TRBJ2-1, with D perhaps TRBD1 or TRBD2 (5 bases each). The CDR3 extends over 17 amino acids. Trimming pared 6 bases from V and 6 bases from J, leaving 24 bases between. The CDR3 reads CASRPPRWGSGTNEQFF. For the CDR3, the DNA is TGTGCCAGCAGACCTCCCCGTTGGGGGAGCGGCACCAATGAGCAGTTCTTC.

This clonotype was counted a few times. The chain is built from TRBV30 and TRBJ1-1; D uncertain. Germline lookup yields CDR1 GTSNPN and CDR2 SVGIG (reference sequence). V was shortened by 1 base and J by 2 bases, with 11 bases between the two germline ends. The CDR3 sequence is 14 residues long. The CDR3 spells CAWSALLHNTEAFF. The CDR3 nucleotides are TGTGCCTGGAGTGCCCTCCTCCACAACACTGAAGCTTTCTTT.

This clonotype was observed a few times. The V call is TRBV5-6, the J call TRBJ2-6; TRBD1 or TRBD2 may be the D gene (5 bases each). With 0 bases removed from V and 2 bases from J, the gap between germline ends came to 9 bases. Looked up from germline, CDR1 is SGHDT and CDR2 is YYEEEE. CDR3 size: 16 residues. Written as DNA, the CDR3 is TGTGCCAGCAGCTTGGATTGGGGGACTGGGGCCAACGTCCTGACTTTC. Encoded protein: CASSLDWGTGANVLTF.

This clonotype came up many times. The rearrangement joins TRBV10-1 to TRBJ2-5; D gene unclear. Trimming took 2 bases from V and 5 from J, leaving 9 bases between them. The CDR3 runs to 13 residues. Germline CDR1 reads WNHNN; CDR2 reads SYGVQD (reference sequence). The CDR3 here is CASSEPHMETQYF. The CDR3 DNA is TGCGCCAGCAGTGAGCCCCACATGGAGACCCAGTACTTC.

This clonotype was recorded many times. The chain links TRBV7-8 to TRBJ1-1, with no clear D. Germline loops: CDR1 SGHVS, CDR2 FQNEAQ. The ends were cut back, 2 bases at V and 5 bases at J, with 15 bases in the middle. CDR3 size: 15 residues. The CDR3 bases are TGTGCCAGCAGCTTACATGCAGGCGGAGTGACTGAAGCTTTCTTT. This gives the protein CASSLHAGGVTEAFF.

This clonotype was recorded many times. The CDR3 sequence: CASSPEGLAGGRAYEQYF. CDR3 sequence (DNA): TGCGCCAGCAGCCCTGAGGGACTAGCGGGAGGCCGTGCCTACGAGCAGTACTTC. V and J are TRBV5-1 and TRBJ2-7, with 15 bases aligning to TRBD2. Germline CDR1 is SGHRS and CDR2 is YFSETQ. This CDR3 contains 18 residues. The V and J ends lost 4 bases and 2 bases, in that order; junction bases with no gene match: 10.

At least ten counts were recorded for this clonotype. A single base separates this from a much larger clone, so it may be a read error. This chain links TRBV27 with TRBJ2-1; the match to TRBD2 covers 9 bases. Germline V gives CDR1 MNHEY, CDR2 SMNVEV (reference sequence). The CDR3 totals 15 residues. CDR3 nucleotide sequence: TGTGCCTGCAGCCCACTAGCGGGTGCATACAATGAGCAGTTCTTC. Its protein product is CACSPLAGAYNEQFF.

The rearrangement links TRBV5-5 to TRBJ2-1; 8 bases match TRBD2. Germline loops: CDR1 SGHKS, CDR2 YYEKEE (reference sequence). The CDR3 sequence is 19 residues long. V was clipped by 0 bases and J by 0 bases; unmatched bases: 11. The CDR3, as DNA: TGTGCCAGCAGCTTGGGAGATAGTGGCGGGAGGCTCTCCTACAATGAGCAGTTCTTC. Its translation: CASSLGDSGGRLSYNEQFF. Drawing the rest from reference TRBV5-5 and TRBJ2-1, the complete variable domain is DAGVTQSPTHLIKTRGQQVTLRCSPISGHKSVSWYQQVLGQGPQFIFQYYEKEERGRGNFPDRFSARQFPNYSSELNVNALLLGDSALYLCASSLGDSGGRLSYNEQFFGPGTRLTVL.

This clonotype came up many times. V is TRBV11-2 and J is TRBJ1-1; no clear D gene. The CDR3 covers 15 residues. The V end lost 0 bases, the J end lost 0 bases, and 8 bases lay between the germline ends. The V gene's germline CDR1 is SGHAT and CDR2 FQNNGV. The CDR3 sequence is CASSLDPVMNTEAFF. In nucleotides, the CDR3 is TGTGCCAGCAGCTTAGATCCGGTTATGAACACTGAAGCTTTCTTT.

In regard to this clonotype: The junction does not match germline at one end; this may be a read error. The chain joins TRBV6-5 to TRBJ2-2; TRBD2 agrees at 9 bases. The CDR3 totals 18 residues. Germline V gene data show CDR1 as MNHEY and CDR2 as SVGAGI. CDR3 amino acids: CASSYSVLAGPGTGELLF. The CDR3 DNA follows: TGTGCCAGCAGTTACTCGGTACTAGCGGGCCCAGGCACCGGGGAGCTGCTTTTT.

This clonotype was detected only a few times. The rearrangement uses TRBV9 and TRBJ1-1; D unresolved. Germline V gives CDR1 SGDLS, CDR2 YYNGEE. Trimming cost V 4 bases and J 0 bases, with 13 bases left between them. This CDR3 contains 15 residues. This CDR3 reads CASSPHYDLNTEAFF. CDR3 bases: TGTGCCAGCAGCCCCCACTACGACCTGAACACTGAAGCTTTCTTT.

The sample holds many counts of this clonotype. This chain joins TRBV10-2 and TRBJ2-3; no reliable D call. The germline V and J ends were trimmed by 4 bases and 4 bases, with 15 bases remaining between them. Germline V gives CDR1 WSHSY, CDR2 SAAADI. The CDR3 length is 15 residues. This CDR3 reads CASSGYGQPPDTQYF. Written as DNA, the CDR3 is TGCGCCAGCAGTGGATACGGGCAGCCGCCAGATACGCAGTATTTT.

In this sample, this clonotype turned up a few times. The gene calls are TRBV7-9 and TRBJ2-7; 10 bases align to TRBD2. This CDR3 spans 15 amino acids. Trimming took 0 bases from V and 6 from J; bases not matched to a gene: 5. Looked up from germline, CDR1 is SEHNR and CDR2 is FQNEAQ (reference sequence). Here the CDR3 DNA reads TGTGCCAGCAGCTTAGCCCCTAGCGGGAGAAGCGAGCAGTACTTC. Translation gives CASSLAPSGRSEQYF.

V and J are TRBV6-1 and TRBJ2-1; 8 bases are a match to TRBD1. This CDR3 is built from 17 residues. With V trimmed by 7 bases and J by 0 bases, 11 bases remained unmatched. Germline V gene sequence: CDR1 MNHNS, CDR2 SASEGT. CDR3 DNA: TGTGCCAGCACCATCCGGGACAGGAGAAGCTCCTACAATGAGCAGTTCTTC. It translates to CASTIRDRRSSYNEQFF.

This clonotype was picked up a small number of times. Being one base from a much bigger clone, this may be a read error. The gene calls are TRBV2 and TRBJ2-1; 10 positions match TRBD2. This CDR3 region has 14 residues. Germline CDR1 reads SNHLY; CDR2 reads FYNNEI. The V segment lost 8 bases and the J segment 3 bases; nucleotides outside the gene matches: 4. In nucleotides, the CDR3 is TGTGCCAGCGGGGGACTAGCGAGCTACAATGAGCAGTTCTTC. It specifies CASGGLASYNEQFF.

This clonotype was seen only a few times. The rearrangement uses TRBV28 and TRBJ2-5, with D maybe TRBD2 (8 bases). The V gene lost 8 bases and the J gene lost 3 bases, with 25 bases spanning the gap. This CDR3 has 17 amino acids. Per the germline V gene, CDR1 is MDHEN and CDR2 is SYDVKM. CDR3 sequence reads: CASGIGLALRGKETQYF. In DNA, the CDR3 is TGTGCCAGCGGAATAGGACTAGCCCTCAGGGGGAAAGAGACCCAGTACTTC. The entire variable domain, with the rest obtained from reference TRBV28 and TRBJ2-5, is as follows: DVKVTQSSRYLVKRTGEKVFLECVQDMDHENMFWYRQDPGLGLRLIYFSYDVKMKEKGDIPEGYSVSREKKERFSLILESASTNQTSMYLCASGIGLALRGKETQYFGPGTRLLVL.

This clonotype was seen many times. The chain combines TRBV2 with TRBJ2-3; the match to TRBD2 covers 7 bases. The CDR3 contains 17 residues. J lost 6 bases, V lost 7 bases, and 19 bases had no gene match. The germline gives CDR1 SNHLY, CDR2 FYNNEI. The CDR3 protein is CASKGDGLDLGVDTQYF. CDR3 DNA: TGTGCCAGCAAGGGCGACGGACTAGACCTCGGGGTCGATACGCAGTATTTT. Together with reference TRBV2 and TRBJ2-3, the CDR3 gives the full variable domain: EPEVTQTPSHQVTQMGQEVILRCVPISNHLYFYWYRQILGQKVEFLVSFYNNEISEKSEIFDDQFSVERPDGSNFTLKIRSTKLEDSAMYFCASKGDGLDLGVDTQYFGPGTRLTVL.

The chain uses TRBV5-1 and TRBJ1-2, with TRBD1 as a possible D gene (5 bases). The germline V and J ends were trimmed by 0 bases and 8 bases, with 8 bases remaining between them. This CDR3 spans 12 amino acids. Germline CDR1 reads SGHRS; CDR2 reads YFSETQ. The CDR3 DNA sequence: TGCGCCAGCAGCTTGGACAGGACGGGCTACACCTTC. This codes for CASSLDRTGYTF.